This is a list of T cell receptor beta chains from one sample in a study of cytomegalovirus exposure and HLA in healthy donors. Libraries were prepared by immunoSEQ multiplex PCR; TCRdb keeps only in-frame clonotypes and omits some of them. The data show about 150,000 clones, over 80% seen once. The sample comprised PBMCs. The origin of the receptors is a male donor in good health and CMV-seronegative. Each CDR3 is given with its conserved first and last residue. Each record gives: D gene, J gene, V gene, clone size, CDR3 protein, CDR3 DNA. D genes are given only for firm matches. Only part of the rows carry a size: once, few, many, or a class if the clone is expanded.

d_gene: TRBD2; j_gene: TRBJ2-1; v_gene: TRBV13; abundance: .; CDR3aa: CASSLRGLAGVAEQFF; CDR3nt: TGTGCCAGCAGCTTACGTGGGCTAGCGGGAGTAGCTGAGCAGTTCTTC
d_gene: .; j_gene: TRBJ2-1; v_gene: TRBV27; abundance: .; CDR3aa: CASSLGATAYNEQFF; CDR3nt: TGTGCCAGCAGTTTAGGGGCAACCGCCTACAATGAGCAGTTCTTC
d_gene: TRBD1; j_gene: TRBJ1-1; v_gene: TRBV19; abundance: .; CDR3aa: CASVPGQGAGTEAFF; CDR3nt: TGTGCCAGTGTCCCGGGACAGGGGGCGGGGACTGAAGCTTTCTTT
d_gene: .; j_gene: TRBJ2-7; v_gene: TRBV28; abundance: .; CDR3aa: CASRGGAREQYF; CDR3nt: TGTGCCAGCAGGGGGGGGGCGCGCGAGCAGTACTTC
d_gene: TRBD1; j_gene: TRBJ1-2; v_gene: TRBV6-6; abundance: .; CDR3aa: CASRTGANYGYTF; CDR3nt: TGTGCCAGCCGGACAGGCGCCAACTATGGCTACACCTTC
d_gene: .; j_gene: TRBJ2-5; v_gene: TRBV7-6; abundance: once; CDR3aa: CASSYHGSPETQYF; CDR3nt: TGTGCCAGCAGCTATCACGGGTCCCCAGAGACCCAGTACTTC
d_gene: .; j_gene: TRBJ2-5; v_gene: TRBV6-1; abundance: .; CDR3aa: CAGGYSGETQYF; CDR3nt: TGTGCCGGGGGGTATAGCGGAGAGACCCAGTACTTC
d_gene: TRBD2; j_gene: TRBJ2-7; v_gene: TRBV5-1; abundance: few; CDR3aa: CASSLLPGTSGRRGYEQYF; CDR3nt: TGCGCCAGCAGCTTGCTCCCCGGGACTAGCGGGAGGCGGGGGTACGAGCAGTACTTC
d_gene: TRBD1; j_gene: TRBJ2-7; v_gene: TRBV30; abundance: .; CDR3aa: CAWTRRDRGFYEQYF; CDR3nt: TGTGCCTGGACACGGCGGGACAGGGGATTCTACGAGCAGTACTTC
d_gene: .; j_gene: TRBJ1-3; v_gene: TRBV6-1; abundance: .; CDR3aa: CAGEVDSYSGNTIYF; CDR3nt: TGTGCCGGCGAAGTGGACAGCTACTCTGGAAACACCATATATTTT
d_gene: .; j_gene: TRBJ2-7; v_gene: TRBV19; abundance: .; CDR3aa: CASSNVAGMLHEQYF; CDR3nt: TGTGCCAGTAGTAATGTTGCGGGGATGCTCCACGAGCAGTACTTC
d_gene: TRBD1; j_gene: TRBJ1-2; v_gene: TRBV5-5; abundance: .; CDR3aa: CASSLDRGFCGYTF; CDR3nt: TGTGCCAGCAGCTTGGACAGGGGGTTTTGTGGCTACACCTTC
d_gene: TRBD1; j_gene: TRBJ1-6; v_gene: TRBV7-9; abundance: .; CDR3aa: CATGAGQGFNSPLHF; CDR3nt: TGTGCCACCGGAGCGGGACAGGGGTTTAATTCACCCCTCCACTTT
d_gene: .; j_gene: TRBJ1-1; v_gene: TRBV6-5; abundance: .; CDR3aa: CASSEDMNTEAFF; CDR3nt: TGTGCCAGCAGTGAAGACATGAACACTGAAGCTTTCTTT
d_gene: .; j_gene: TRBJ2-7; v_gene: TRBV29-1; abundance: .; CDR3aa: CSVEVPGTYEQYF; CDR3nt: TGCAGCGTTGAAGTTCCAGGAACCTACGAGCAGTACTTC